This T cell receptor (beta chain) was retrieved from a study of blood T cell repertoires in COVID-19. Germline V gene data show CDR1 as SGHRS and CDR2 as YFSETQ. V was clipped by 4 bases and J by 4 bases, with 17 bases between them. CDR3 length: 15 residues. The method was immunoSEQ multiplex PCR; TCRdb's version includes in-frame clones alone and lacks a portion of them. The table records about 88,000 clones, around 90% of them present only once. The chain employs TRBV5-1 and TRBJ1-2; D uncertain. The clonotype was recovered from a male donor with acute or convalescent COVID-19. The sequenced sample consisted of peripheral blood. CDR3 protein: CASSPGGNSFYGYTF. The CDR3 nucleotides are TGCGCCAGCAGCCCAGGTGGCAACTCTTTCTATGGCTACACCTTC. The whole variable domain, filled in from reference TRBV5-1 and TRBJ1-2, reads KAGVTQTPRYLIKTRGQQVTLSCSPISGHRSVSWYQQTPGQGLQFLFEYFSETQRNKGNFPGRFSGRQFSNSRSEMNVSTLELGDSALYLCASSPGGNSFYGYTFGSGTRLTVV.